A single sample is the source of the 21 T cell receptor beta chains below, sequenced in a study of Tregs in tolerant kidney transplant recipients. Their cognate antigens are unknown. Generated by immunoSEQ multiplex PCR, the TCRdb table keeps only in-frame clones and is missing some. The table shows about 5,600 clones, with 90% occurring only once. Specimen: Tregs from blood cultured with allogeneic cells, collected before the transplant. These receptors were obtained from a human patient who received a combined kidney and bone marrow transplant.

J is TRBJ2-7 and V is TRBV6-6; D not resolved. CDR3 length: 14 residues. CDR1 is MNHNY, CDR2 SVGAGI, per germline (reference sequence). The germline V and J ends were trimmed by 0 bases and 5 bases, with 11 bases remaining between them. The CDR3 nucleotides read TGTGCCAGCAGTTACTCGATCGGCTACCACGAGCAGTACTTC. Translating it yields CASSYSIGYHEQYF.

The chain joins TRBV4-2 to TRBJ2-1, with D possibly being TRBD1 or TRBD2 (5 bases each). Trimming stripped 4 bases from V and 15 bases from J, with 22 bases between. Looked up from germline, CDR1 is LGHNA and CDR2 is YNFKEQ. This CDR3 has 14 amino acids. As DNA, the CDR3 is TGTGCCAGCAGCCGAGACGGGACGGCTAAGTCTGCGTTCTTC. Residues: CASSRDGTAKSAFF.

This clone was detected only once. The chain carries TRBV30 and TRBJ1-1, with D unclear. Trimming shortened V by 0 bases and J by 2 bases, and 10 bases separated the two germline ends. The CDR3 spans 14 residues. Germline CDR1 GTSNPN, CDR2 SVGIG (reference sequence). The CDR3 nucleotides are TGTGCCTGGAGTGTGTGGCACCCTAACACTGAAGCTTTCTTT. As protein: CAWSVWHPNTEAFF.

Remarks on this clone: The same CDR3 also results from other DNA sequences found in this sample. The rearrangement links TRBV4-2 to TRBJ2-2, with TRBD1 matching 7 bases. The CDR3 runs 17 residues. In germline, CDR1 is LGHNA, CDR2 YNFKEQ. V trimming: 4 bases; J trimming: 0 bases; junction bases outside the gene matches: 8. CDR3 nucleotide sequence: TGTGCCAGCAGCCGCGCAACAGGGGTAGCGAACACCGGGGAGCTGTTTTTT. Translation: CASSRATGVANTGELFF.

This sequence joins TRBV29-1 and TRBJ1-2; maybe TRBD1 (5 bases). Trimming stripped 5 bases from V and 8 bases from J, with 12 bases between. The germline CDR1 and CDR2 sequences are SQVTM and ANQGSEA. The CDR3 contains 11 residues. CDR3 in amino acids: CSVLRGSGYTF. In nucleotides, the CDR3 is TGCAGCGTTCTCCGGGGGTCAGGCTACACCTTC.

V gene TRBV18 combines with J gene TRBJ2-2; 10 positions agree with TRBD1. Losses at the gene ends were 0 bases for V and 5 bases for J; bases not matched to a gene: 3. Germline lookup yields CDR1 KGHSH and CDR2 LQKENI. This CDR3 has 16 residues. CDR3 protein: CASSPPGQGLTGELFF. The CDR3 DNA reads as TGTGCCAGCTCACCACCGGGACAGGGGTTGACCGGGGAGCTGTTTTTT.

The rearrangement links TRBV27 to TRBJ2-2; D unclear. CDR3 length: 14 residues. With 3 bases removed from V and 6 bases from J, the gap between germline ends came to 11 bases. Germline V gene data show CDR1 as MNHEY and CDR2 as SMNVEV (reference sequence). The CDR3: CASSLAHISGELFF. The CDR3 DNA sequence: TGTGCCAGCAGTTTGGCCCACATCTCCGGGGAGCTGTTTTTT.

The gene calls are TRBV7-8 and TRBJ2-2; 7 nucleotides align to TRBD2. The CDR3 runs 15 residues. After removal of 9 bases from V and 6 bases from J, the junction contained 13 bases not matched to a gene. The germline V gene encodes CDR1 SGHVS and CDR2 FQNEAQ. CDR3 sequence: CARTETQRDSGELFF. The CDR3 DNA reads TGTGCCAGGACCGAAACTCAGCGGGACTCCGGGGAGCTGTTTTTT.

In regard to this clone: The CDR3 carries no conserved terminal phenylalanine or tryptophan, so it likely arises from a read error. V usage is TRBV4-1 and J usage is TRBJ1-2; 7 bases fit TRBD1. The V gene's germline CDR1 is MGHRA and CDR2 YSYEKL. There are 16 residues in the CDR3. The CDR3 DNA reads TGCGGCAGCAGCCAAGCCCCCGGGACAGCGGGGGGAGGCTACACCCTC. It is translated as CGSSQAPGTAGGGYTL.

V is TRBV4-1 and J is TRBJ1-1; D is perhaps TRBD1 (6 bases). The CDR3 is made up of 14 amino acids. Germline V gene sequence: CDR1 MGHRA, CDR2 YSYEKL. V gave up 7 bases and J gave up 4 bases, with 16 bases separating them. The CDR3 sequence: CASMTTGHSTEAFF. CDR3 DNA sequence: TGCGCCAGCATGACAACGGGACATTCCACTGAAGCTTTCTTT.

The V and J genes are TRBV20-1 and TRBJ2-1; D unresolved. The CDR3 has 11 amino acids. Trimming cost V 1 base and J 12 bases, with 10 bases left between them. CDR1 and CDR2 from the germline V gene are DFQATT and SNEGSKA (reference sequence). The chain's CDR3 is CSARATPGQFF. DNA of the CDR3: TGCAGTGCTAGAGCGACCCCCGGGCAGTTCTTC.

The V call is TRBV5-4, the J call TRBJ1-2; D unresolved. Trimming stripped 5 bases from V and 8 bases from J, with 16 bases between. This CDR3 is 13 amino acids long. The germline V gene has CDR1 SGHNT and CDR2 YYREEE (reference sequence). CDR3 DNA sequence: TGTGCCAGCAGGACGGACTTGGGGAGAGGCTACACCTTC. Its protein is CASRTDLGRGYTF.

The V and J genes are TRBV5-1 and TRBJ1-1, with TRBD1 matching 9 bases. The V segment lost 3 bases and the J segment 4 bases; nucleotides outside the gene matches: 16. CDR3 size: 18 residues. From germline, CDR1 is SGHRS and CDR2 YFSETQ. This CDR3 reads CASSYGTGTRLWGTEAFF. For the CDR3, the DNA is TGCGCCAGCAGCTACGGGACAGGGACCCGGCTCTGGGGCACTGAAGCTTTCTTT.

The rearrangement joins TRBV4-2 to TRBJ1-5; TRBD1 matches at 10 bases. Trimming cost V 1 base and J 5 bases; bases outside gene matches: 5. The germline V gene encodes CDR1 LGHNA and CDR2 YNFKEQ. The CDR3 is 16 residues long. CDR3 DNA: TGTGCCAGCAGCCAAGGACAGGGGGCGTATGATCAGCCCCAGCATTTT. Residues: CASSQGQGAYDQPQHF.

The rearrangement joins TRBV5-1 to TRBJ2-3, with D maybe TRBD2 (6 bases). Trimming stripped 0 bases from V and 3 bases from J, with 14 bases between. The V gene's germline CDR1 is SGHRS and CDR2 YFSETQ. The CDR3 length is 16 residues. CDR3 nucleotide sequence: TGCGCCAGCAGCTTGGTGGGCGGGGTAAATACAGATACGCAGTATTTT. Translating gives CASSLVGGVNTDTQYF.

The chain combines TRBV5-1 with TRBJ2-2; tentative D call: TRBD2 (6 bases). In germline, CDR1 is SGHRS, CDR2 YFSETQ. V shed 0 bases and J shed 7 bases, with 22 bases lying between them. The CDR3 spans 18 residues. CDR3 nucleotides: TGCGCCAGCAGCTTGGAGAGGGGCCTAGCCGCCGGGGGCGGGGAGCTGTTTTTT. It translates to CASSLERGLAAGGGELFF.

This chain connects TRBV21-1 to TRBJ1-3. TRBV21-1 is a listed pseudogene. The CDR3 spans 15 residues. CDR3: CASSPLDLSGNTIYF. CDR3 sequence (DNA): TGTGCCAGCAGCCCTCTTGACCTCTCTGGAAACACCATATATTTT.

The CDR3 here is CASSVGPDTQYF. The DNA for the CDR3 is TGTGCCAGCAGTGTCGGTCCCGATACGCAGTATTTT. This chain links TRBV2 with TRBJ2-3, with unresolved D. Looked up from germline, CDR1 is SNHLY and CDR2 is FYNNEI. The CDR3 covers 12 residues. Trimming removed 4 bases from V and 6 bases from J, with 8 bases in between.

This clone has a handful of counts. The chain recombines TRBV5-1 with TRBJ1-2; weak D call: TRBD1 (5 bases). V was shortened by 1 base and J by 6 bases, with 10 bases between the two germline ends. Germline V gives CDR1 SGHRS, CDR2 YFSETQ. The CDR3 length is 13 residues. The DNA of the CDR3 is TGCGCCAGCAGCTTGTACAGGAGTAATGGCTACACCTTC. Encoded protein: CASSLYRSNGYTF.

The rearrangement joins TRBV6-1 to TRBJ2-2; 10 bases map to TRBD1. This CDR3 is 15 amino acids long. V shed 6 bases, J shed 3 bases, and the junction held 4 bases outside the gene matches. Germline V gene sequence: CDR1 MNHNS, CDR2 SASEGT. The CDR3 region is CASRPGQGYTGELFF. The CDR3 DNA follows: TGTGCCAGCAGGCCGGGACAGGGGTACACCGGGGAGCTGTTTTTT.

This chain joins TRBV6-6 and TRBJ1-1; tentative D call: TRBD1 (6 bases). Trimming stripped 8 bases from V and 3 bases from J, with 22 bases between. The CDR3 covers 16 residues. The germline CDR1 and CDR2 sequences are MNHNY and SVGAGI (reference sequence). This CDR3 is CASPREGGIRDTEAFF. DNA of the CDR3: TGTGCCAGCCCCCGGGAGGGGGGGATTCGTGACACTGAAGCTTTCTTT.